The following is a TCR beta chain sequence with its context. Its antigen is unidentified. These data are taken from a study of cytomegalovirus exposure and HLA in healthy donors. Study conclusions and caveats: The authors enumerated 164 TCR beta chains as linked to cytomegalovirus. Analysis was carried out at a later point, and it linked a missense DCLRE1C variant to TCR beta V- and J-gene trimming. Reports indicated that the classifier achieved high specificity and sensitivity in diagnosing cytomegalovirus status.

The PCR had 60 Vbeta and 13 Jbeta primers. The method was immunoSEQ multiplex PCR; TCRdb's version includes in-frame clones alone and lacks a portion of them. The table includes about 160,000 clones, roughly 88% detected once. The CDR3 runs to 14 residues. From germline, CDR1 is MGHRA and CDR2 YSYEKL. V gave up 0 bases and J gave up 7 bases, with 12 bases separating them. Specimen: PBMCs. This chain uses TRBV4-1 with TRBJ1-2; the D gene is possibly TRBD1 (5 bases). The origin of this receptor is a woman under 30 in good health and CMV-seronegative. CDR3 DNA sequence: TGCGCCAGCAGCCAAGATTGGGGGGGTGGTGGCTACACCTTC. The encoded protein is CASSQDWGGGGYTF.